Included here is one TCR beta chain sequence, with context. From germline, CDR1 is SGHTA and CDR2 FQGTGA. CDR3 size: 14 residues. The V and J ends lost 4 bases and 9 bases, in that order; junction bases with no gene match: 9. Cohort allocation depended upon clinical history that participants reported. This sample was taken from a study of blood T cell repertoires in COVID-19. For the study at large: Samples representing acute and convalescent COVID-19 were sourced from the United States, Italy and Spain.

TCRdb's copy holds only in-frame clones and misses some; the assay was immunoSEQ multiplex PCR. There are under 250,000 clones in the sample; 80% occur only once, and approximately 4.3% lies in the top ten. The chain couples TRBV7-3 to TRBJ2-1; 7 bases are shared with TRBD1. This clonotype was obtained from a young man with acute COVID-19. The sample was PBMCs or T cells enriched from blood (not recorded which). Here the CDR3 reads CASSSGTAFREQFF. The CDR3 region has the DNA TGTGCCAGCAGCTCCGGGACAGCCTTCCGTGAGCAGTTCTTC.